Presented here are 22 T cell receptor beta chains from one specimen sequenced in a study of human T cells and chemical hapten exposure (dated by TCRdb to the early 2020s). The method was 5' RACE. TCRdb names Illumina MiSeq as the instrument used. TCRdb reran the public reads through fastp at Q25 and MiXCR, keeping productive beta chains. Identical CDR3 protein sequences are pooled into one entry, listed with their most common genes and DNA. This sample has 110,000 or so distinct CDR3 sequences in its table, and approximately 20% of those were observed once. The top ten clones comprise around 2.7% of the sample. Total RNA was extracted from unfractionated whole blood collected in Tempus Blood RNA tubes. Source of these receptors: a human donor in good health.

This clonotype was found a few times. The genes are TRBV4-1 and TRBJ1-4, with TRBD1 matching 9 bases. The CDR3 covers 18 residues. After removal of 2 bases from V and 10 bases from J, the junction contained 17 bases not matched to a gene. In germline, CDR1 is MGHRA, CDR2 YSYEKL. CDR3 sequence (DNA): TGCGCCAGCAGCCAATTACTAACGCTCCGGGACAGGGCCGGAAAACTGTTTTTT. The encoded protein is CASSQLLTLRDRAGKLFF.

This clonotype showed up just a few times. This chain joins TRBV13 and TRBJ2-4; D gene uncertain. V was trimmed by 7 bases and J by 2 bases, leaving 12 bases between them. The CDR3 has 14 amino acids. CDR1 PRHDT and CDR2 FYEKMQ come from the germline V gene (reference sequence). The CDR3 loop reads CASMSVRSKNIQYF. The CDR3, as DNA: TGTGCCAGCATGTCGGTCAGGTCCAAAAACATTCAGTACTTC.

The chain uses TRBV20-1 and TRBJ2-2; 8 bases agree with TRBD2. This CDR3 has 15 residues. Germline V gene data show CDR1 as DFQATT and CDR2 as SNEGSKA (reference sequence). V trimming: 0 bases; J trimming: 4 bases; junction bases outside the gene matches: 4. For the CDR3, the DNA is TGCAGTGCTAGAGAACCGGGAGGGCCCACCGGGGAGCTGTTTTTT. It yields the protein CSAREPGGPTGELFF.

This clonotype was seen only a few times. The gene calls are TRBV30 and TRBJ1-1; TRBD1 agrees at 7 bases. V was clipped by 7 bases and J by 5 bases; unmatched bases: 7. From germline, CDR1 is GTSNPN and CDR2 SVGIG (reference sequence). The CDR3 is 12 amino acids. Here the CDR3 DNA reads TGTGCCTTCCAGACAGGGAGGACTGAAGCTTTCTTT. Its protein product is CAFQTGRTEAFF. Complete variable domain (other parts from reference TRBV30 and TRBJ1-1): SQTIHQWPATLVQPVGSPLSLECTVEGTSNPNLYWYRQAAGRGLQLLFYSVGIGQISSEVPQNLSASRPQDRQFILSSKKLLLSDSGFYLCAFQTGRTEAFFGQGTRLTVV.

This clonotype occurred a few times. This rearrangement joins TRBV28 to TRBJ2-7; D is tentatively TRBD1 or TRBD2 (5 bases each). This CDR3 region has 15 residues. V lost 5 bases to trimming and J lost 4 bases, with 18 bases between them. Germline V gene lookup returns CDR1 MDHEN and CDR2 SYDVKM. The DNA of the CDR3 is TGTGCCAGCAGTCTACCCGCCGGGGCCTCTTACGAGCAGTACTTC. Its protein is CASSLPAGASYEQYF.

This clonotype was found a few times. J is TRBJ2-1 and V is TRBV18; tentatively, D is TRBD1 (6 bases). The V gene's germline CDR1 is KGHSH and CDR2 LQKENI. V was pared by 1 base and J by 6 bases, with 16 bases between. The CDR3 covers 16 residues. The CDR3 is CASSPLQGQLGNEQFF. CDR3 sequence (DNA): TGTGCCAGCTCACCACTTCAGGGGCAGTTAGGCAATGAGCAGTTCTTC.

V is TRBV5-1 and J is TRBJ2-7, with a possible D match to TRBD2 (5 bases). CDR1 is SGHRS and CDR2 is YFSETQ in the germline V gene. Trimming removed 0 bases at V and 5 bases at J, with 12 bases between. The CDR3 has 14 amino acids. CDR3 nucleotide sequence: TGCGCCAGCAGCTTGGAACCGGGAACTGACGAGCAGTACTTC. Its protein is CASSLEPGTDEQYF.

This clonotype was seen only a few times. The CDR3 loop reads CASAGGEEKLFF. In nucleotides, the CDR3 is TGTGCCAGCGCTGGGGGAGAGGAAAAACTGTTTTTT. The rearrangement links TRBV7-6 to TRBJ1-4; possible D gene TRBD1, 5 bases. V lost 8 bases to trimming and J lost 8 bases, with 12 bases between them. This CDR3 has 12 amino acids. Germline-derived CDR1 and CDR2 are SGHVS and FNYEAQ.

This sequence joins TRBV4-1 and TRBJ2-3; D call uncertain. In germline, CDR1 is MGHRA, CDR2 YSYEKL. The CDR3 sequence is 14 residues long. Between the trimmed V and J ends, which lost 4 bases and 5 bases, there was a span of 13 bases. This chain's CDR3 is CASSPPPRLDTQYF. CDR3 sequence (DNA): TGCGCCAGCAGCCCCCCTCCACGTCTAGATACGCAGTATTTT.

This clonotype was detected only a few times. This chain links TRBV5-1 with TRBJ2-3; 10 bases align to TRBD2. There are 17 residues in the CDR3. Germline V gene lookup returns CDR1 SGHRS and CDR2 YFSETQ. J lost 6 bases, V lost 6 bases, and 16 bases had no gene match. CDR3 amino acids: CASTHRGLAGEPDTQYF. CDR3 bases: TGCGCCAGCACCCACCGCGGGCTAGCGGGAGAACCGGATACGCAGTATTTT.

The V call is TRBV6-2 or TRBV6-3, the J call TRBJ2-1, with D possibly matching TRBD2 (6 bases). V was cut by 7 bases and J by 0 bases, with 13 bases left in between. The CDR3 runs to 15 residues. The V gene's germline CDR1 is MNHEY and CDR2 SVGEGT. The CDR3 sequence is CASNVLASSYNEQFF. The CDR3 DNA is TGTGCCAGCAATGTCCTAGCGAGCTCCTACAATGAGCAGTTCTTC.

This clonotype was picked up a small number of times. V gene TRBV27 combines with J gene TRBJ1-6; D ambiguous. This CDR3 has 14 amino acids. Per the germline V gene, CDR1 is MNHEY and CDR2 is SMNVEV (reference sequence). Trimming removed 6 bases from V and 7 bases from J, with 13 bases in between. The DNA for the CDR3 is TGTGCCAGCAGCTTAGGACGGGAGAATTCACCCCTCCACTTT. It is translated as CASSLGRENSPLHF.

Only a few counts were recorded for this clonotype. The chain has TRBV7-2 and TRBJ2-5; D unclear. V was trimmed by 2 bases and J by 11 bases, leaving 9 bases between them. The CDR3 totals 11 residues. Germline values: CDR1 SGHTA, CDR2 FQGNSA. CDR3 DNA: TGTGCCAGCAGCTTAAAAGACCGTCAGTACTTC. It yields the protein CASSLKDRQYF.

The J gene is TRBJ1-5, the V gene TRBV9; 9 nucleotides line up with TRBD1. The CDR3 consists of 15 residues. Germline loops: CDR1 SGDLS, CDR2 YYNGEE. Trimming cost V 4 bases and J 6 bases; bases outside gene matches: 8. This CDR3 is CASSTTGGSAQPQHF. The CDR3 DNA follows: TGTGCCAGCAGCACCACAGGGGGCTCGGCTCAGCCCCAGCATTTT.

This clonotype was seen more than once but under ten times. J is TRBJ2-5 and V is TRBV6-5; 7 bases map to TRBD1. The V segment lost 6 bases and the J segment 3 bases; nucleotides outside the gene matches: 4. CDR1 MNHEY and CDR2 SVGAGI come from the germline V gene. CDR3 length: 13 amino acids. CDR3 coding DNA: TGTGCCAGCAGCCCCGGGACAGAAGAGACCCAGTACTTC. Protein sequence: CASSPGTEETQYF.

V gene TRBV2 combines with J gene TRBJ2-1; 11 positions agree with TRBD2. The CDR3 totals 20 residues. J was trimmed by 5 bases and V by 4 bases; bases with no gene match: 19. The germline gives CDR1 SNHLY, CDR2 FYNNEI. CDR3 in DNA: TGTGCCAGCAGTGGAGGACTAGCGGGCGGGTCACATAGTTTCGACAATGAGCAGTTCTTC. This gives the protein CASSGGLAGGSHSFDNEQFF.

The sample holds many counts of this clonotype. V is TRBV7-2 and J is TRBJ2-7; possible D gene TRBD2, 5 bases. Trimming took 1 base from V and 2 from J, leaving 9 bases between them. The CDR3 length is 14 residues. Germline loops: CDR1 SGHTA, CDR2 FQGNSA. In nucleotides, the CDR3 is TGTGCCAGCAGCTTAGAAGAGGGCCCCTACGAGCAGTACTTC. Translating gives CASSLEEGPYEQYF.

V and J are TRBV20-1 and TRBJ1-1, with a weak D call TRBD1 (6 bases). Trimming shortened V by 0 bases and J by 4 bases, and 15 bases separated the two germline ends. CDR1 is DFQATT and CDR2 is SNEGSKA in the germline V gene (reference sequence). This CDR3 has 15 residues. The CDR3 reads CSARDWGGRSTEAFF. DNA for the CDR3: TGCAGTGCTAGAGATTGGGGGGGGCGAAGCACTGAAGCTTTCTTT.

This chain links TRBV6-6 with TRBJ1-4; TRBD1 might be the D (5 bases). Germline CDR1 reads MNHNY; CDR2 reads SVGAGI (reference sequence). This CDR3 spans 13 amino acids. V shed 11 bases and J shed 2 bases, with 12 bases lying between them. The CDR3 nucleotides read TGTGCCGGCCAGTGGGGGACTAATGAAAAACTGTTTTTT. Translation: CAGQWGTNEKLFF.

As to this clonotype: The junction and the germline gene differ at one end; a read error may be behind it. The J gene is TRBJ2-3, the V gene TRBV12-3 or TRBV12-4; tentative D call: TRBD1 (5 bases). This CDR3 contains 11 residues. This chain's CDR3 is CASSLGRLGVF. The CDR3, as DNA: TGTGCCAGCAGTTTGGGCCGCCTAGGGGTTTTT.

This clonotype was detected only a few times. V gene TRBV6-1 combines with J gene TRBJ2-5, with D possibly TRBD2 on 6 matching bases. Germline V gene lookup returns CDR1 MNHNS and CDR2 SASEGT. Trimming took off 3 bases at V and 6 bases at J, with 20 bases between the two ends. This CDR3 has 16 amino acids. For the CDR3, the DNA is TGTGCCAGCAGTGAGCCAACGAGAAGGCTAGCGAAGACCCAGTACTTC. As protein: CASSEPTRRLAKTQYF.

This clonotype was seen only a few times. The J gene is TRBJ1-1, the V gene TRBV12-3 or TRBV12-4; D is uncertain. Trimming shortened V by 2 bases and J by 11 bases, and 12 bases separated the two germline ends. The CDR3 totals 12 residues. CDR3 coding DNA: TGTGCCAGCAGTTTAATGCAAGAGAGGGCTTTCTTT. Translating it yields CASSLMQERAFF.